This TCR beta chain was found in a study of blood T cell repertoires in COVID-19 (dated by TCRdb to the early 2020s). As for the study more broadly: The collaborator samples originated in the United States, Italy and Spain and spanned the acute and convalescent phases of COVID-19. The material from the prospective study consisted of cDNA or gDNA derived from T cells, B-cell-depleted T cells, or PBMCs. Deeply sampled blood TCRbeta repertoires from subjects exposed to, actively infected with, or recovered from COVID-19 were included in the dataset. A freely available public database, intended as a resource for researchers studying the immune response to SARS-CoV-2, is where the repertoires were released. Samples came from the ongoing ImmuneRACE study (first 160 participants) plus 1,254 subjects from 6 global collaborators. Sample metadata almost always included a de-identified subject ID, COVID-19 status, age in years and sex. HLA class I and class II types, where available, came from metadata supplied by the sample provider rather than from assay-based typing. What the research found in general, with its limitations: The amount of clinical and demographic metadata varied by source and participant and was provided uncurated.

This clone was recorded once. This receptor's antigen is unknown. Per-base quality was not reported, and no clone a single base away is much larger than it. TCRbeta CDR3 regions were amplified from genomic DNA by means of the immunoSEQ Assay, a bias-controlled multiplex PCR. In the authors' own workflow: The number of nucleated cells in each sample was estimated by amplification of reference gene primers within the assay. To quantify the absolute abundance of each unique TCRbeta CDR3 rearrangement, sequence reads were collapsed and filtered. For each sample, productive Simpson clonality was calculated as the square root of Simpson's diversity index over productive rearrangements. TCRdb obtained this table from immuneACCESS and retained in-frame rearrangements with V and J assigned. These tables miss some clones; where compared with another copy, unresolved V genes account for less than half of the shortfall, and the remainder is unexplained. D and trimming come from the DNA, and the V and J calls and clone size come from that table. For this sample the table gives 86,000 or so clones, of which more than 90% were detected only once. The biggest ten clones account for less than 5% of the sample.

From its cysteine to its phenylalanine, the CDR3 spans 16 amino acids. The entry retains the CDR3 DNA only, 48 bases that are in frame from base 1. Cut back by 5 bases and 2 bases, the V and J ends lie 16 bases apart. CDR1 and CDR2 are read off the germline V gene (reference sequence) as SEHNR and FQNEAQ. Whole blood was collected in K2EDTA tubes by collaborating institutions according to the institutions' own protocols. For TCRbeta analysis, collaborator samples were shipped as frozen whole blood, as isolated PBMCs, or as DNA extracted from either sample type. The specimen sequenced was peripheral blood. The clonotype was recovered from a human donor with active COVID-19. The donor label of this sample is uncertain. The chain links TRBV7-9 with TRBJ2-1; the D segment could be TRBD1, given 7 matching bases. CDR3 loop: CASSPAGGLTYNEQFF. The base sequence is TGTGCCAGCAGCCCCGCAGGGGGACTTACCTACAATGAGCAGTTCTTC.